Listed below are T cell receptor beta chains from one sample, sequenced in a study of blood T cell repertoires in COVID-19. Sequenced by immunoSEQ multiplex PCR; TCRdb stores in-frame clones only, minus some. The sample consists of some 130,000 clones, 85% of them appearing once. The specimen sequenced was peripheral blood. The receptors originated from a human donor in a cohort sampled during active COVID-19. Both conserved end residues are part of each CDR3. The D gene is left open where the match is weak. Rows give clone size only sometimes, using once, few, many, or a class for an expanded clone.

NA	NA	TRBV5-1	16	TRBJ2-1	CASSTLTGANYNEQFF	TGCGCCAGCAGCACCCTAACGGGAGCCAACTACAATGAGCAGTTCTTC
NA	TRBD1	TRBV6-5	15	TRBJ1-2	CASLPDRGRSYGYTF	TGTGCCAGCTTACCGGACAGGGGCCGATCATATGGCTACACCTTC
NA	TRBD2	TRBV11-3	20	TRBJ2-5	CASSLVSSSSGNNFGETQYF	TGTGCCAGCAGCTTAGTCTCTTCCTCTAGCGGGAACAATTTTGGGGAGACCCAGTACTTC
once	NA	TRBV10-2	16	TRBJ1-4	CASSEWAVEGGEKLFF	TGCGCCAGCAGTGAGTGGGCGGTCGAGGGAGGTGAAAAACTGTTTTTT
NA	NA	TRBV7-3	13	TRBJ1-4	CASSPGRAEKLFF	TGTGCCAGCAGCCCCGGCAGGGCTGAAAAACTGTTTTTT
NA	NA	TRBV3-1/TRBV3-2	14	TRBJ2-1	CASSQVNLGGEQFF	TGTGCCAGCAGCCAAGTAAATTTAGGGGGTGAGCAGTTCTTC
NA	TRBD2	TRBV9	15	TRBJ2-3	CASSVLAGSTDTQYF	TGTGCCAGCAGCGTCCTAGCGGGTAGCACAGATACGCAGTATTTT
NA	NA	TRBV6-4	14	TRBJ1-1	CASSEGQRNTEAFF	TGTGCCAGCAGTGAAGGACAGCGGAACACTGAAGCTTTCTTT
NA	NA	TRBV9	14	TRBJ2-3	CASSVGELGDTQYF	TGTGCCAGCAGCGTTGGGGAGCTAGGAGATACGCAGTATTTT
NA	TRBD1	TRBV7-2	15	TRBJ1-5	CASQKDPGGEQPQHF	TGTGCCAGCCAAAAGGACCCAGGGGGCGAGCAGCCCCAGCATTTT
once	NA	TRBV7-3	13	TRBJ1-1	CASSLGRFTEAFF	TGTGCCAGCAGCTTAGGGAGATTCACTGAAGCTTTCTTT
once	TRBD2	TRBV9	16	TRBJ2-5	CASSDAPGLGTETQYF	TGTGCCAGCAGCGACGCTCCGGGACTAGGGACGGAGACCCAGTACTTC
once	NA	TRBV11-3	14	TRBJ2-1	CASSLGGVVNEQFF	TGTGCCAGCAGCTTAGGGGGGGTGGTCAATGAGCAGTTCTTC
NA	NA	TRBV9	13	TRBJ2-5	CASSVGQPGAQYF	TGTGCCAGCAGCGTAGGTCAGCCCGGAGCCCAGTACTTC
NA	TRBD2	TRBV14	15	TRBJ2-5	CASSLTSDIQETQYF	TGTGCCAGCAGCCTTACTAGCGACATACAAGAGACCCAGTACTTC
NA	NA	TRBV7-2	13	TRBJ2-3	CASSRVLVSRQYF	TGTGCCAGCAGCCGAGTTCTAGTTTCTAGGCAGTATTTT
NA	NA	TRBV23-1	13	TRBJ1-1	CASSSTGNTEAFF	TGCGCCAGCAGCTCGACAGGAAACACTGAAGCTTTCTTT
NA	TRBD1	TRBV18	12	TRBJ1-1	CASSGQERSAFF	TGTGCCAGCTCAGGACAGGAGAGATCAGCTTTCTTT
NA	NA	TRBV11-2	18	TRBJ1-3	CASSLILGGGSSGNTIYF	TGTGCCAGCAGCTTAATTCTTGGGGGGGGTTCCTCTGGAAACACCATATATTTT
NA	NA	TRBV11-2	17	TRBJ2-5	CASSPRVGEWGEETQYF	TGTGCCAGCAGCCCTCGAGTCGGGGAGTGGGGGGAAGAGACCCAGTACTTC
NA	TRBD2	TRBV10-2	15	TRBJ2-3	CASTLAGPSTDTQYF	TGCGCCAGCACTCTAGCGGGGCCTAGCACAGATACGCAGTATTTT
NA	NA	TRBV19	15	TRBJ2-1	CASSIQGGPYNEQFF	TGTGCCAGTAGTATACAGGGGGGACCTTACAATGAGCAGTTCTTC
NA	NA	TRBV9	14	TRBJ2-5	CASATGTHQETQYF	TGTGCCAGCGCCACCGGGACACACCAAGAGACCCAGTACTTC
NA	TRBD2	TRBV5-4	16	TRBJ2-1	CASSRGGVAGGSEQFF	TGTGCCAGCAGCCGTGGTGGGGTAGCGGGGGGATCGGAGCAGTTCTTC
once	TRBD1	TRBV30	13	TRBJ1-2	CAWRDWTGDGYTF	TGTGCCTGGAGAGATTGGACAGGGGATGGCTACACCTTC
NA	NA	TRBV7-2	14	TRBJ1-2	CASSWATESYGYTF	TGTGCCAGCAGCTGGGCCACGGAATCGTATGGCTACACCTTC
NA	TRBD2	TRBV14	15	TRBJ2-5	CASSQRGGGTETQYF	TGTGCCAGCAGCCAACGAGGCGGGGGGACAGAGACCCAGTACTTC
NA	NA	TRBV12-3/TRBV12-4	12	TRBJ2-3	CASTPEADTQYF	TGTGCCAGCACCCCAGAGGCAGATACGCAGTATTTT
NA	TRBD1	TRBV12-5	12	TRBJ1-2	CASGQGIYGYTF	TGTGCTAGTGGACAGGGGATCTATGGCTACACCTTC
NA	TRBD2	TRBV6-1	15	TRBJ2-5	CASSEGTRGRETQYF	TGTGCCAGCAGTGAAGGGACTAGAGGGCGAGAGACCCAGTACTTC
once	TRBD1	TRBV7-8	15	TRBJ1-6	CASSWGQTYNSPLHF	TGTGCCAGCAGCTGGGGACAGACATATAATTCACCCCTCCACTTT
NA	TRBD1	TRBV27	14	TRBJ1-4	CASRGGQAGEKLFF	TGTGCCAGCAGAGGGGGACAGGCGGGTGAAAAACTGTTTTTT
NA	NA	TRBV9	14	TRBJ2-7	CASSTRDNSYEQYF	TGTGCCAGCAGTACCCGGGACAACTCCTACGAGCAGTACTTC
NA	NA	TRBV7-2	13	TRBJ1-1	CASTGWGGTEAFF	TGTGCCAGCACCGGGTGGGGGGGCACTGAAGCTTTCTTT
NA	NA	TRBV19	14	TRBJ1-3	CASSRGGSGNTIYF	TGTGCCAGTTCAAGGGGGGGGAGTGGAAACACCATATATTTT
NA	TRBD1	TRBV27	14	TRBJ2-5	CASRTLGQGKTQYF	TGTGCCAGCAGGACACTGGGACAGGGAAAGACCCAGTACTTC
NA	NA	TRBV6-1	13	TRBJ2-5	CASSDRVRETQYF	TGTGCCAGCAGTGATCGGGTTCGTGAGACCCAGTACTTC
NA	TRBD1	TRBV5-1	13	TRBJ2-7	CASSIGTGPEQYF	TGCGCCAGCAGCATTGGGACAGGGCCCGAGCAGTACTTC
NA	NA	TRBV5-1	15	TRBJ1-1	CASSLAGSRNTEAFF	TGCGCCAGCAGTTTAGCGGGGAGCAGGAACACTGAAGCTTTCTTT
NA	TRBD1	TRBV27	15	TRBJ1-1	CASSYTNRGGTEAFF	TGTGCCAGCAGTTATACGAACAGGGGTGGAACTGAAGCTTTCTTT
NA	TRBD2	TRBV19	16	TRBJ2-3	CASSISLSGGTDTQYF	TGTGCCAGTAGTATAAGTTTGAGCGGGGGGACAGATACGCAGTATTTT
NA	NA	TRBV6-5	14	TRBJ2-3	CASRPQGGGDTQYF	TGTGCCAGCAGACCTCAGGGGGGTGGAGATACGCAGTATTTT